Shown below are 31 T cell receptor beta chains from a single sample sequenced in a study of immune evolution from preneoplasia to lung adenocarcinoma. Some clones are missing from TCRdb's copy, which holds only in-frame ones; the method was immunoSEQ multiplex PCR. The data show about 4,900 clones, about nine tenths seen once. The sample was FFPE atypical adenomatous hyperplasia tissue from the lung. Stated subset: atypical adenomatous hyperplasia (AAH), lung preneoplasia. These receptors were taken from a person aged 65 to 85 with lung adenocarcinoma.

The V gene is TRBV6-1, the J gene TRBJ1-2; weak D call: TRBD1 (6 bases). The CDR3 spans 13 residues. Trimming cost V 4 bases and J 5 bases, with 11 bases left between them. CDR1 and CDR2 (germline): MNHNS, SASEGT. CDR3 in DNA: TGTGCCAGCAGTGGGGGCAGGGGATATGGCTACACCTTC. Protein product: CASSGGRGYGYTF.

The CDR3 nucleotides read TGTGCCAGCCCTAATACAGGGGGAGGCTACACCTTC. Translation: CASPNTGGGYTF. The V and J genes are TRBV6-6 and TRBJ1-2, with 8 bases lining up with TRBD1. Germline values: CDR1 MNHNY, CDR2 SVGAGI (reference sequence). The CDR3 length is 12 residues. Trimming removed 8 bases from V and 8 bases from J; junction bases left unmatched: 7.

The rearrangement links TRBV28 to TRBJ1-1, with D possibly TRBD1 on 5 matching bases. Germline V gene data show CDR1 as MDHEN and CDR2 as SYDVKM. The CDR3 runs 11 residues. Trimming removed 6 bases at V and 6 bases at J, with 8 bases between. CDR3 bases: TGTGCCAGCAGGGGACGACCTGAAGCTTTCTTT. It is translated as CASRGRPEAFF.

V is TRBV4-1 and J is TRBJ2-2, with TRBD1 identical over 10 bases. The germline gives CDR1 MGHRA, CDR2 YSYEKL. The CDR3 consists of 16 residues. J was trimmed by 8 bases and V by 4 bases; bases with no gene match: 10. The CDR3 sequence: CASSLRQGAGIGELFF. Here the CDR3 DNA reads TGCGCCAGCAGCCTACGACAGGGGGCTGGTATTGGGGAGCTGTTTTTT.

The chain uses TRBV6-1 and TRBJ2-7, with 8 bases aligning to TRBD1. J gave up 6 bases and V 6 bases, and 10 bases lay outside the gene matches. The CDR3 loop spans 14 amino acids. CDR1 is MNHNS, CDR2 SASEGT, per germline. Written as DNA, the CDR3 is TGTGCCAGCAGCTCCGGGACAGGCCCAGGCGAGCAGTACTTC. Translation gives CASSSGTGPGEQYF.

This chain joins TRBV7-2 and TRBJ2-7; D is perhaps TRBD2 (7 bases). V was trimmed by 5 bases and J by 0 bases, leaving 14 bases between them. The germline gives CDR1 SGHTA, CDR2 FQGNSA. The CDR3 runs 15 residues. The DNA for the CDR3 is TGTGCCAGCAGCCGCGGGGGCCTCCGCTCCTACGAGCAGTACTTC. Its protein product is CASSRGGLRSYEQYF.

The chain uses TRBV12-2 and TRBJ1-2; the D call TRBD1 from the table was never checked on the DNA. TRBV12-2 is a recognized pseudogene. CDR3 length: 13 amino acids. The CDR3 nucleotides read TGTGCAAGTCGCTTAGCGACAGTTTATGGCTACACCTTC. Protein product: CASRLATVYGYTF.

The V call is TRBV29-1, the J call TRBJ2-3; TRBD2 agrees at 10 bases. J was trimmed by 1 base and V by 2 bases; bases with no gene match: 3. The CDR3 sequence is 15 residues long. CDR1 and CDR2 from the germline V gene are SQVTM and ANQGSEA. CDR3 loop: CSVERTSGGTDTQYF. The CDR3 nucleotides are TGCAGCGTTGAAAGAACTAGCGGGGGCACAGATACGCAGTATTTT.

CDR3 in amino acids: CASSASGTGDINEQFF. For the CDR3, the DNA is TGTGCCAGCAGCGCCTCCGGGACAGGTGATATCAATGAGCAGTTCTTC. The chain recombines TRBV11-3 with TRBJ2-1; 8 nucleotides match TRBD1. In germline, CDR1 is SGHNT, CDR2 YENEEA. The CDR3 spans 16 residues. Losses at the gene ends were 5 bases for V and 6 bases for J; bases not matched to a gene: 12. The whole variable domain, remainder taken from reference TRBV11-3 and TRBJ2-1, is EAGVVQSPRYKIIEKKQPVAFWCNPISGHNTLYWYLQNLGQGPELLIRYENEEAVDDSQLPKDRFSAERLKGVDSTLKIQPAELGDSAVYLCASSASGTGDINEQFFGPGTRLTVL.

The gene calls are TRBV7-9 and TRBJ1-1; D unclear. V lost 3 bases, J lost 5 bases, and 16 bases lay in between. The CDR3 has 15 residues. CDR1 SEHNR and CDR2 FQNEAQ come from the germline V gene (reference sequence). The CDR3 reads CASSFRDISGTEAFF. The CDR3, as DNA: TGTGCCAGCAGCTTTAGAGACATTTCGGGTACTGAAGCTTTCTTT. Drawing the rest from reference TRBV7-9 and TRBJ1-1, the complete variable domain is DTGVSQNPRHKITKRGQNVTFRCDPISEHNRLYWYRQTLGQGPEFLTYFQNEAQLEKSRLLSDRFSAERPKGSFSTLEIQRTEQGDSAMYLCASSFRDISGTEAFFGQGTRLTVV.

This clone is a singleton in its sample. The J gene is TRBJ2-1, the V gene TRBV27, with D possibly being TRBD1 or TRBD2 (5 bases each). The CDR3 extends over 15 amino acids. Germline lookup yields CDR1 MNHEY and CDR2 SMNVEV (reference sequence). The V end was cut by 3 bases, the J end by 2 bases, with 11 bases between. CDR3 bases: TGTGCCAGCAGTTTTGGTGGGGGAACCTACAATGAGCAGTTCTTC. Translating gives CASSFGGGTYNEQFF.

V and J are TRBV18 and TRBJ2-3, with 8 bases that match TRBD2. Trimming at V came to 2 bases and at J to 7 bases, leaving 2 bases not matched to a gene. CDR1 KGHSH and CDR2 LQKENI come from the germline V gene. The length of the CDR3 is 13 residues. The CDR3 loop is CASSPLAGHTQYF. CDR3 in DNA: TGTGCCAGCTCACCATTAGCGGGACATACGCAGTATTTT.

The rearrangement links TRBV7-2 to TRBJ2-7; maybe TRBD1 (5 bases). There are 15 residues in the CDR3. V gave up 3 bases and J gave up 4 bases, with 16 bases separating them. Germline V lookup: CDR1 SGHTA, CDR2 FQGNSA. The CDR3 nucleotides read TGTGCCAGCAGCTTCGCCGGCGCAGGGTCGTACGAGCAGTACTTC. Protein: CASSFAGAGSYEQYF.

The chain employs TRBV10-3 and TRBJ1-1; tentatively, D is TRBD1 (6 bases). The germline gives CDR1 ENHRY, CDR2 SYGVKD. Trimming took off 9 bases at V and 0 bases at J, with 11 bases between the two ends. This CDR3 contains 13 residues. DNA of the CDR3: TGTGCCATTGACGGACAGTTGAACACTGAAGCTTTCTTT. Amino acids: CAIDGQLNTEAFF.

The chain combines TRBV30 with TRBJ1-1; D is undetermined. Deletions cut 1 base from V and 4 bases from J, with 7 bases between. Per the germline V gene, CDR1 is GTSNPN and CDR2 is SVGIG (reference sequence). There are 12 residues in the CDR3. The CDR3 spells CAWSDGRTEAFF. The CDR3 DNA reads TGTGCCTGGAGTGATGGTCGCACTGAAGCTTTCTTT.

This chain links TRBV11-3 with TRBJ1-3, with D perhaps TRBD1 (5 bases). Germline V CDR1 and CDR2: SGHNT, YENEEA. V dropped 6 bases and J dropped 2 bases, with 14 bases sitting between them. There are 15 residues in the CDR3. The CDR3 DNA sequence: TGTGCCAGCAGACTACGGGGCAGAGCTGGAAACACCATATATTTT. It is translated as CASRLRGRAGNTIYF.

CDR3 coding DNA: TGCAGCGTTGGGGGACTAGCGGGGGATGAGCAGTTCTTC. Amino acids: CSVGGLAGDEQFF. The chain joins TRBV29-1 to TRBJ2-1, with 14 bases that match TRBD2. The CDR3 has 13 residues. V shed 4 bases, J shed 8 bases, and the junction held 1 base outside the gene matches. CDR1 is SQVTM and CDR2 is ANQGSEA in the germline V gene.

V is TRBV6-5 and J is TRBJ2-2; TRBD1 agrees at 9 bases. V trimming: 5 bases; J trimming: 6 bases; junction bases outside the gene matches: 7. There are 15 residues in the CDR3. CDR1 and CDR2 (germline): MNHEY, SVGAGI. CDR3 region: CASSPRTGASGELFF. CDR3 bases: TGTGCCAGCAGTCCCAGGACAGGGGCTTCCGGGGAGCTGTTTTTT.

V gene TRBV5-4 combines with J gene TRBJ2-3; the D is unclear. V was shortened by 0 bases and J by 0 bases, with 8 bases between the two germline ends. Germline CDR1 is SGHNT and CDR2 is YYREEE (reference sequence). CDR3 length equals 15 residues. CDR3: CASSLVGSSTDTQYF. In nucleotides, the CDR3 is TGTGCCAGCAGCTTGGTGGGGTCTAGCACAGATACGCAGTATTTT.

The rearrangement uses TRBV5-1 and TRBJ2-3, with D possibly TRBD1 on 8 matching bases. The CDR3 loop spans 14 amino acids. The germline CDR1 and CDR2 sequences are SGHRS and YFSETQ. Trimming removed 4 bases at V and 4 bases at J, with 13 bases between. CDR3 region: CASSTGGGADTQYF. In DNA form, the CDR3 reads TGCGCCAGCAGCACAGGGGGGGGCGCAGATACGCAGTATTTT.

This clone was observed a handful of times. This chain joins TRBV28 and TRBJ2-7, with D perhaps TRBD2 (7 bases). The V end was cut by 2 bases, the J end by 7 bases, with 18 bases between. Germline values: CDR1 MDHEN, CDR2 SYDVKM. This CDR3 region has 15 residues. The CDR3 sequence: CASSLRGGQGREQYF. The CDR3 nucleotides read TGTGCCAGCAGTTTAAGGGGGGGGCAAGGAAGAGAGCAGTACTTC.

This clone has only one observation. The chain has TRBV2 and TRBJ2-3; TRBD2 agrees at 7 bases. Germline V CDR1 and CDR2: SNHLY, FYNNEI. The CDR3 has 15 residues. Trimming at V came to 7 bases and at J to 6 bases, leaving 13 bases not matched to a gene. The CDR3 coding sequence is TGTGCCAGCACCCAAAGCCAGCGGGGTAAGGATACGCAGTATTTT. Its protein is CASTQSQRGKDTQYF.

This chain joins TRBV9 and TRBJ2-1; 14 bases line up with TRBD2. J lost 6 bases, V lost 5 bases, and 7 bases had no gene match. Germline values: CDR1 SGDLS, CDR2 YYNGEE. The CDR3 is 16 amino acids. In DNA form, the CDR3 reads TGTGCCAGCAGTCTGGGACTAGCGGGAGCTTTCAATGAGCAGTTCTTC. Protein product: CASSLGLAGAFNEQFF.

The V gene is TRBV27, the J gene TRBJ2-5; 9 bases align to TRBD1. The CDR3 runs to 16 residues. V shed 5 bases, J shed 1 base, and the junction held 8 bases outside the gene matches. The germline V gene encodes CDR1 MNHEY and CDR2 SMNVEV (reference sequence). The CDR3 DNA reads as TGTGCCAGCAGTATTACCGGGACAGGGATCCAAGAGACCCAGTACTTC. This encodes CASSITGTGIQETQYF.

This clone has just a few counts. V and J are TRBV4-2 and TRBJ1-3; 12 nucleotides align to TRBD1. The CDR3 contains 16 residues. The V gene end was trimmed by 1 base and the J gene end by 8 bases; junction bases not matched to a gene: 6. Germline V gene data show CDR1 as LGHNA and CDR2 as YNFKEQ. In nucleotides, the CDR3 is TGTGCCAGCAGCCAAGCTGGGACAGGGGGCTCGTACACCATATATTTT. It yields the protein CASSQAGTGGSYTIYF.

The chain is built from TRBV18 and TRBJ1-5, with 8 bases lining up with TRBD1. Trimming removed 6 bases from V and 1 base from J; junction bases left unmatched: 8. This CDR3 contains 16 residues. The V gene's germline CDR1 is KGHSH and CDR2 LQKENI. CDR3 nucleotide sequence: TGTGCCAGCTCGCCATCGGGACAGGCAAGCAATCAGCCCCAGCATTTT. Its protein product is CASSPSGQASNQPQHF.

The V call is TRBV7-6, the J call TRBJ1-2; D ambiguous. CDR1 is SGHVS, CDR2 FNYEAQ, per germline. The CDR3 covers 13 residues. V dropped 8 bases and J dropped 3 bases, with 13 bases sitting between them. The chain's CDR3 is CASSPTPYYGYTF. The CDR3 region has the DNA TGTGCCAGCTCTCCTACTCCCTACTATGGCTACACCTTC.

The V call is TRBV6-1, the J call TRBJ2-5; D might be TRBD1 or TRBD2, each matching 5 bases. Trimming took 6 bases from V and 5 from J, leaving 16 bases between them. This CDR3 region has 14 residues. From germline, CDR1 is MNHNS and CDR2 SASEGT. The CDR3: CASREGSYVETQYF. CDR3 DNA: TGTGCCAGCAGAGAGGGGTCATACGTGGAGACCCAGTACTTC.

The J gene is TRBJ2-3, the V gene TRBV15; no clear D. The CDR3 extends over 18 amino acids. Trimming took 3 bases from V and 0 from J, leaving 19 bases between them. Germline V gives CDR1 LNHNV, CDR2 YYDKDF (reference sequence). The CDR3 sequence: CATSSLLNTPSSTDTQYF. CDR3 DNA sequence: TGTGCCACCAGCAGCCTTCTCAACACACCCTCTAGCACAGATACGCAGTATTTT.

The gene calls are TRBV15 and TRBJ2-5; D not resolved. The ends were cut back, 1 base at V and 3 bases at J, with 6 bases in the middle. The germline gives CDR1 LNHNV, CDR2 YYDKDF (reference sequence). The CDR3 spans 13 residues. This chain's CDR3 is CATSRVGEETQYF. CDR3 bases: TGTGCCACCAGCAGAGTAGGAGAAGAGACCCAGTACTTC.

The CDR3 here is CASSETQIHEQFF. CDR3 DNA sequence: TGTGCCAGCAGTGAAACCCAGATCCATGAGCAGTTCTTC. This chain joins TRBV2 and TRBJ2-1; D ambiguous. Germline V lookup: CDR1 SNHLY, CDR2 FYNNEI. The CDR3 length is 13 residues. Trimming took 2 bases from V and 8 from J, leaving 10 bases between them.